This TCR beta chain was observed in a study of human T cells and chemical hapten exposure. Looked up from germline, CDR1 is SGHVS and CDR2 is FQNEAQ. This CDR3 has 17 amino acids. The germline V and J ends were trimmed by 6 bases and 4 bases, with 22 bases remaining between them. Ten or more counts support this clonotype. TCRdb redid the calling of the RACE reads with MiXCR, one entry per CDR3 protein. The sample shows roughly 120,000 distinct CDR3 sequences, about 12% of them seen only once. Noted time point: patch test 1, 2 weeks after DPC sensitization. Noted treatment: therapeutic diphenylcyclopropenone sensitization with weekly scalp DPC.

This specimen consisted of whole blood, obtained in connection with sensitization to the hapten diphenylcyclopropenone (DPC). The receptor's source is a woman aged 45-60 years with alopecia areata. Some clones in this sample may be carry-over from other donors' samples. The chain couples TRBV7-8 to TRBJ1-5, with D possibly being TRBD1 (5 bases). The CDR3 region is CASSSDPGPRPNQPQHF. CDR3 nucleotides: TGTGCCAGCAGTTCTGACCCGGGACCAAGACCAAATCAGCCCCAGCATTTT. Combining the CDR3 with reference TRBV7-8 and TRBJ1-5 gives the whole variable domain GAGVSQSPRYKVAKRGQDVALRCDPISGHVSLFWYQQALGQGPEFLTYFQNEAQLDKSGLPSDRFFAERPEGSVSTLKIQRTQQEDSAVYLCASSSDPGPRPNQPQHFGDGTRLSIL.